Described below is a single T cell receptor (beta chain) sequence and its context. Sequenced by immunoSEQ multiplex PCR; TCRdb stores in-frame clones only, minus some. This table has around 85,000 clones, roughly 86% appearing once. This record belongs to a study of radiotherapy plus CTLA-4 blockade in lung cancer. Background on the study: With roughly 30% of patients having disease control, objective responses were seen in approximately 17%.

Sequencing used peripheral blood, obtained from a patient treated with radiotherapy plus ipilimumab. The sequence was obtained from a human donor with non-small cell lung cancer who had a partial response to radiotherapy plus ipilimumab.

The CDR3 is CASSENHVYNEQFF. DNA of the CDR3: TGTGCCAGCAGTGAGAACCACGTCTACAATGAGCAGTTCTTC. The chain combines TRBV6-5 with TRBJ2-1; no clear D. V lost 5 bases and J 3 bases, leaving 11 bases between the germline ends. This CDR3 spans 14 amino acids. CDR1 MNHEY and CDR2 SVGAGI come from the germline V gene.